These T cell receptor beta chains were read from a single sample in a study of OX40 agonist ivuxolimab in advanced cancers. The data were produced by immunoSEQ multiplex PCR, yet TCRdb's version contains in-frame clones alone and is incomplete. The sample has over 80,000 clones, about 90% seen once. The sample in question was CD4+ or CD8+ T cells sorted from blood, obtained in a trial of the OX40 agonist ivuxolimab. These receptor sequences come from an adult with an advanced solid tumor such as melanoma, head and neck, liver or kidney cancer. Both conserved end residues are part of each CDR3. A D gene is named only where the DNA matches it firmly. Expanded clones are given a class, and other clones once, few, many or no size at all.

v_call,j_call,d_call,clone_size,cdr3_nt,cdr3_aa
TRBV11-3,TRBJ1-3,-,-,TGTGCCAGCAGCTGGGGAAACGCAAACACCATATATTTT,CASSWGNANTIYF
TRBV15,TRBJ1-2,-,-,TGTGCCACCAGCAGAGAAGGCGCGGAGACGCAGCGGGACTATGGCTACACCTTC,CATSREGAETQRDYGYTF
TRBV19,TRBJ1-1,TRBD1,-,TGTGCCAGTAGTATATGGACAGGGGGGAACACTGAAGCTTTCTTT,CASSIWTGGNTEAFF
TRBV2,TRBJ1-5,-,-,TGTGCCAGCAGCTCGGACAGAAATCAGCCCCAGCATTTT,CASSSDRNQPQHF
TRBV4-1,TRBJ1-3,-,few,TGCGCCAGCAGCCAAGTGGGGGGACCTGGAAACACCATATATTTT,CASSQVGGPGNTIYF
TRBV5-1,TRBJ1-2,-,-,TGCGCCAGCAGCTTGGGGGGAATTGAAAACTATGGCTACACCTTC,CASSLGGIENYGYTF
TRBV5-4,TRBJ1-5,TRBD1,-,TGTGCCAGCAGTTCAGGGGGCGTCGGTCAGCCCCAGCATTTT,CASSSGGVGQPQHF
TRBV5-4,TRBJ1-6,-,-,TGTGCCAGCAGCTTACTCACAGGGAAGAGGCACCATTCACCCCTCCACTTT,CASSLLTGKRHHSPLHF
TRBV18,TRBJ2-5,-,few,TGTGCCAGCTCACCACAAGAGACCCAGTACTTC,CASSPQETQYF
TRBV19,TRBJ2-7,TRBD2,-,TGTGCCAGTAGTCGACTAGCGGAGACCTACGAGCAGTACTTC,CASSRLAETYEQYF
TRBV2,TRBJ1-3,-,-,TGTGCCAGCAGGGCCTCTGGAAACACCATATATTTT,CASRASGNTIYF
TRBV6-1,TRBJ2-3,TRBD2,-,TGTGCCAGCATTGGGACTAGCGGGGTCGGAGATACGCAGTATTTT,CASIGTSGVGDTQYF
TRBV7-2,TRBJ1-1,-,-,TGTGCCAGCAGCTTAACTAGGGGTATGAACACTGAAGCTTTCTTT,CASSLTRGMNTEAFF
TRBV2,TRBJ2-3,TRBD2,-,TGTGCCAGCCAGAGGACTAGCGGGAGTATGACAGATACGCAGTATTTT,CASQRTSGSMTDTQYF
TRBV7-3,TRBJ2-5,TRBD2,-,TGTGCCAGCAGCCGACTAGCGGGGGGTGTGGAGACCCAGTACTTC,CASSRLAGGVETQYF
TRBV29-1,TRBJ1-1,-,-,TGCAGCGTTGAAGTCTCTGGGGGATATGCTTTCTTT,CSVEVSGGYAFF
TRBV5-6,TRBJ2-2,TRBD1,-,TGTGCCAGCAGCCCTATGGACAGGGGCACCGGGGAGCTGTTTTTT,CASSPMDRGTGELFF
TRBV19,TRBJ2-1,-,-,TGTGCCAGTAGTATAGGGGGGACAACAAATGAGCAGTTCTTC,CASSIGGTTNEQFF
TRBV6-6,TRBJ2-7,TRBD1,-,TGTGCCAGCAGGGGGACAGGTTCCTACGAGCAGTACTTC,CASRGTGSYEQYF
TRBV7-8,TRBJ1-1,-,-,TGTGCCAGCAGCTTAAGAGAGGGAAGAACTGAAGCTTTCTTT,CASSLREGRTEAFF
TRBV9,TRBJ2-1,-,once,TGTGCCAGCAGCTTCCAGGGAGACGCCTACAATGAGCAGTTCTTC,CASSFQGDAYNEQFF
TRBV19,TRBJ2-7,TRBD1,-,TGTGCCAGTAGTATAGTCCCCGGACAGGCGAAGTACGAGCAGTACTTC,CASSIVPGQAKYEQYF
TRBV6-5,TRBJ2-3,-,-,TGTGCCAGCAGACAGGGATTCACAGATACGCAGTATTTT,CASRQGFTDTQYF
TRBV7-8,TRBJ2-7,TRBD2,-,TGTGCCAGCAGCTTAGCTGGGGTTAGCGGGAACTACGAGCAGTACTTC,CASSLAGVSGNYEQYF
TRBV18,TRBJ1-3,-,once,TGTGCCAGCTCACCACCTGGGGTTTACACCATATATTTT,CASSPPGVYTIYF
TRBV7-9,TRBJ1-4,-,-,TGTGCCAGCAGCTCCCTTGTGGGGGCGGATGAAAAACTGTTTTTT,CASSSLVGADEKLFF
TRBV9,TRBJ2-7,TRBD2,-,TGTGCCAGCAGCGTAGATCCTAGCGGAACCTACGAGCAGTACTTC,CASSVDPSGTYEQYF
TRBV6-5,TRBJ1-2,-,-,TGTGCCAGCAGTTACTCGACTCGGGGGGCAGATGGCTACACCTTC,CASSYSTRGADGYTF
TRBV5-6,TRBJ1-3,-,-,TGTGCCAGCACCCGTACCGGGACGACTGGAAACACCATATATTTT,CASTRTGTTGNTIYF
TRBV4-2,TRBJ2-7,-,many,TGTGCCAGCAGCCAAGTAAGGGCTCCCTACGAGCAGTACTTC,CASSQVRAPYEQYF
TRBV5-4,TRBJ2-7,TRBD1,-,TGTGCCAGCAGCTTGGGATGGGGAGGACAGGGCTACGAGCAGTACTTC,CASSLGWGGQGYEQYF
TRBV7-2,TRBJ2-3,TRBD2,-,TGTGCCAGCAGCTCCAGAGCGGGGGGACGCACAGATACGCAGTATTTT,CASSSRAGGRTDTQYF
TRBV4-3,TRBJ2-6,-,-,TGCGCCAGCAGCCAAAGCCCTAGCGACAGCTCTGGGGCCAACGTCCTGACTTTC,CASSQSPSDSSGANVLTF
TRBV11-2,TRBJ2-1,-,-,TGTGCCAGCAGCTTAGACAGGTTCTCGTCCTCCTACAATGAGCAGTTCTTC,CASSLDRFSSSYNEQFF
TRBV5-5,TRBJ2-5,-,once,TGTGCCAGCAGCTTGGGAAGAATTATTACAGGGCCCCAAGAGACCCAGTACTTC,CASSLGRIITGPQETQYF
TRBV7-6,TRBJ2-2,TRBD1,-,TGTGCCAGCAGCACCCGTACAGGGGACGGGGAGCTGTTTTTT,CASSTRTGDGELFF
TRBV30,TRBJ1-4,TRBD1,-,TGTGCCTGGAAGAGGGGGCAGGTTGAAAAACTGTTTTTT,CAWKRGQVEKLFF
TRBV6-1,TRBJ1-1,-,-,TGTGCCGGGCGAGGGGGGGCAAGCACTGAAGCTTTCTTT,CAGRGGASTEAFF
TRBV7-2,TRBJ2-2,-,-,TGTGCCAGCAGACCACAGGGCGCGAACACCGGGGAGCTGTTTTTT,CASRPQGANTGELFF
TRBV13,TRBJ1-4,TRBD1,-,TGTGCCAGCAGCAGAAACAGGGGGAGACTGTTTTTT,CASSRNRGRLFF
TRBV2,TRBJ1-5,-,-,TGTGCCAGCAGTGGGGACCCTCTAACGAGCCAGCCCCAGCATTTT,CASSGDPLTSQPQHF
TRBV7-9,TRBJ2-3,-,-,TGTGCCAGCAGCTTTCTAGCGCCCACAGATACGCAGTATTTT,CASSFLAPTDTQYF
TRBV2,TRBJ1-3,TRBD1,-,TGTGCCAGCAGTGGCAACAGGGGACTCTCTGGAAACACCATATATTTT,CASSGNRGLSGNTIYF
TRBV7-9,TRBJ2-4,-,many,TGTGCCAGCAGCTTAGTACCAGCCAAAAACATTCAGTACTTC,CASSLVPAKNIQYF
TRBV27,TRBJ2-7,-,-,TGTGCCAGCATGAAGTTACAGGCCTACGAGCAGTACTTC,CASMKLQAYEQYF
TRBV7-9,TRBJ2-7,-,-,TGTGCCAGCAGCTTAGAGGAGCAGACGTGGCAGTACTTC,CASSLEEQTWQYF
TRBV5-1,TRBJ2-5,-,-,TGCGCCAGCAGCGAGGGAACTCAAGAGACCCAGTACTTC,CASSEGTQETQYF
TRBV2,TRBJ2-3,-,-,TGTGCCAGCAGTGAAGAGGGCGCGATCACAGATACGCAGTATTTT,CASSEEGAITDTQYF
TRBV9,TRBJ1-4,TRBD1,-,TGTGCCAGCAGCGCCATGACAGGGAATGAAAAACTGTTTTTT,CASSAMTGNEKLFF
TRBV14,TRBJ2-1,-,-,TGTGCCAGCAGCCAAGATAGGACTGAGCAGTTCTTC,CASSQDRTEQFF
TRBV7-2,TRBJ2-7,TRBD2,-,TGTGCCAGCAGCTTAGTCGCGGGAGGGCCGTACGAGCAGTACTTC,CASSLVAGGPYEQYF
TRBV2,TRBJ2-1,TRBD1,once,TGTGCCAGTTCCCGGGACAGGGGTAATGAGCAGTTCTTC,CASSRDRGNEQFF
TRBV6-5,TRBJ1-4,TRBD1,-,TGTGCCAGCAGTCATGACAGGGTGGGTGAAAAACTGTTTTTT,CASSHDRVGEKLFF
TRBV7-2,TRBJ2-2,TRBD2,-,TGTGCCAGCAGCCCCTTCGGAGCGGGAGGCGGCGGGGAGCTGTTTTTT,CASSPFGAGGGGELFF
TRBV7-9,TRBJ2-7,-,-,TGTGCCAGCAGCTCCACCTACGAGCAGTACTTC,CASSSTYEQYF